This section outlines one T cell receptor beta chain sequence together with its context. Its antigen is unidentified. This sample stems from a study of vaccination effects on CD4 cells after COVID-19. About the research overall: Participants were vaccinated with two doses of either the BNT162b2 or mRNA-1273 vaccine. Samples were given by two convalescent patients 16 days and one week before vaccination. Study conclusions and caveats: Convalescents showed post-vaccine spike-reactive clones that were mainly new vaccine-induced clones.

Upon completion of more than 9 days in culture, CD4+ T cells were isolated. Half of the medium was exchanged for IL-2 medium on both days 3 and 7. Method: immunoSEQ multiplex PCR; TCRdb's copy keeps in-frame clones and lacks some. The sample carries approximately 60,000 clones, 55% to 75% recorded once. Source: CD4+ T cells from PBMCs cultured without peptide, taken before COVID-19 vaccination. The receptor was derived from a human donor who had a prior SARS-CoV-2 infection.

The CDR3 nucleotides are TGTGCCAGCAGGTGGGAGGGGACTAGCGGTTACAATGAGCAGTTCTTC. Its protein product is CASRWEGTSGYNEQFF. J is TRBJ2-1 and V is TRBV11-3, with TRBD2 matching 11 bases. J lost 4 bases, V lost 6 bases, and 8 bases had no gene match. The CDR3 covers 16 residues. Per germline, CDR1 SGHNT and CDR2 YENEEA. The whole variable domain, remainder taken from reference TRBV11-3 and TRBJ2-1, is EAGVVQSPRYKIIEKKQPVAFWCNPISGHNTLYWYLQNLGQGPELLIRYENEEAVDDSQLPKDRFSAERLKGVDSTLKIQPAELGDSAVYLCASRWEGTSGYNEQFFGPGTRLTVL.